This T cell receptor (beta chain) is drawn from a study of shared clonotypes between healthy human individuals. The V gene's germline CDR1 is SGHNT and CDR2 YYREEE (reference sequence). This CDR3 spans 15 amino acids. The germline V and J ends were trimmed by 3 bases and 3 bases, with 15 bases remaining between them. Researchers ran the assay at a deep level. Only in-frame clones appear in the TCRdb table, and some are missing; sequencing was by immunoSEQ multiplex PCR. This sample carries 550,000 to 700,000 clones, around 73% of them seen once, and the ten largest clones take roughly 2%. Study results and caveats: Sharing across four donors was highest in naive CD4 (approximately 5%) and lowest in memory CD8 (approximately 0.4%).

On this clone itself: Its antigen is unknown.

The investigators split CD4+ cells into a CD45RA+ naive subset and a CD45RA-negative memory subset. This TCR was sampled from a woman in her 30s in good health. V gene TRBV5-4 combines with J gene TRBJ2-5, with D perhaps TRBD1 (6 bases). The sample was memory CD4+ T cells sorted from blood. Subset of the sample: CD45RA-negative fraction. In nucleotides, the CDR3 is TGTGCCAGCAGCTCAATCAACAGGGTAGAAGAGACCCAGTACTTC. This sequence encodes CASSSINRVEETQYF.